Detailed here is one TCR beta chain. Antigen unknown. The CDR3 contains 15 residues. CDR1 and CDR2 from the germline V gene are SGHRS and YFSETQ. The junction had 5 bases not matched to a gene; V was cut back by 1 base and J by 1 base. The entry originates in a study of T cell repertoires in cytomegalovirus infection. Looking at the study overall: CMV infection and matching HLA type were both indicated by public TCR beta signatures. Study observations and caveats: CMV-specific TCR beta clonotypes restricted by HLA-C dominated the ex vivo response. Frequencies of public TCR beta families were cumulated, and this identified carriers of CMV plus the relevant HLA.

TCRdb re-called the reads through MiXCR, storing one row per CDR3 protein. Of about 740,000 distinct CDR3 sequences in the sample, under 40% are singletons; the top ten hold more than 2.5%. The sequenced sample consisted of PBMCs. This chain uses TRBV5-1 with TRBJ2-7; TRBD1 aligns across 7 bases. The sequence was obtained from a human donor in good health (CMV status not recorded). Some clones in this sample may be carry-over from other donors' samples. In DNA, the CDR3 is TGCGCCAGCAGCTTGTACCAGGGGGTGTCCTACGAGCAGTACTTC. Amino acid sequence: CASSLYQGVSYEQYF.